A selection of T cell receptor beta chains follows, all from one sample in a study of blood T cell repertoires in COVID-19. Repertoires were generated with immunoSEQ multiplex PCR, while TCRdb's copy carries only in-frame clones and drops some. The sample lists around 60,000 clones; roughly 90% were seen once. The sequencing input was peripheral blood. The receptor source for this set is a man aged 45-60 years with active COVID-19. Each CDR3 is given with its conserved first and last residue. The order of the fields is V gene, J gene, clone size, D gene, CDR3 protein, CDR3 DNA. A D gene is named only where the DNA matches it firmly. Clone size is stated in some rows and not others, as once, few, many or a class when expanded.

TRBV18	TRBJ2-5	NA	TRBD1	CASSPNRGGQGGKETQYF	TGTGCCAGCTCACCAAACCGGGGAGGACAGGGGGGAAAAGAGACCCAGTACTTC
TRBV7-2	TRBJ1-6	few	NA	CASSRRGSSSYNSPLHF	TGTGCCAGCAGCCGCCGAGGGAGCAGCTCCTATAATTCACCCCTCCACTTT
TRBV5-6	TRBJ1-5	NA	NA	CASSLGAAGRNQPQHF	TGTGCCAGCAGCTTGGGGGCGGCGGGTCGCAATCAGCCCCAGCATTTT
TRBV19	TRBJ1-2	NA	TRBD1	CAGRQGTNYGYTF	TGTGCCGGCCGACAGGGAACTAACTATGGCTACACCTTC
TRBV6-6	TRBJ1-1	NA	TRBD1	CASSSIQGTEAFF	TGTGCCAGCAGCTCAATACAGGGGACTGAAGCTTTCTTT
TRBV4-2	TRBJ2-5	NA	TRBD1	CASSQEGQVGVETQYF	TGTGCCAGCAGCCAAGAAGGACAGGTCGGGGTGGAGACCCAGTACTTC
TRBV6-5	TRBJ2-7	NA	TRBD1	CASSYSQDRGGEQYF	TGTGCCAGCAGTTACTCCCAGGACAGGGGTGGCGAGCAGTACTTC
TRBV2	TRBJ2-5	NA	NA	CASSRTGWETQYF	TGTGCCAGCAGTAGAACAGGGTGGGAGACCCAGTACTTC
TRBV5-1	TRBJ2-1	NA	TRBD2	CASSIQGRGGSNEQFF	TGCGCCAGCAGCATCCAAGGGCGGGGGGGCTCCAATGAGCAGTTCTTC
TRBV4-3	TRBJ2-3	NA	TRBD2	CASSQDGASGATDTQYF	TGCGCCAGCAGCCAAGATGGGGCTAGCGGGGCTACAGATACGCAGTATTTT
TRBV19	TRBJ1-2	NA	NA	CASTDTEAGGYTF	TGTGCCAGTACCGACACGGAGGCGGGTGGCTACACCTTC
TRBV30	TRBJ1-1	NA	NA	CAWSVRRSYRMNTEAFF	TGTGCCTGGAGTGTAAGGAGATCTTATCGCATGAACACTGAAGCTTTCTTT
TRBV5-4	TRBJ1-1	once	NA	CASSLGGAVVNTEAFF	TGTGCCAGCAGCTTAGGGGGGGCCGTAGTTAACACTGAAGCTTTCTTT
TRBV21-1	TRBJ1-2	NA	NA	CASSAHPGQAIHGYTF	TGTGCCAGCAGCGCCCACCCGGGACAGGCTATCCATGGCTACACCTTC
TRBV19	TRBJ2-1	NA	NA	CASAGSSYNEQFF	TGTGCCAGTGCAGGGTCATCCTACAATGAGCAGTTCTTC
TRBV7-3	TRBJ1-2	NA	TRBD1	CASSQGQGDGYTF	TGTGCCAGCAGCCAGGGACAGGGGGATGGCTACACCTTC
TRBV6-4	TRBJ2-5	NA	TRBD2	CASSDSGTSGGIETQYF	TGTGCCAGCAGTGACTCCGGGACTAGCGGGGGGATAGAGACCCAGTACTTC
TRBV19	TRBJ2-4	NA	TRBD2	CASSSRGGENIQYF	TGTGCCAGTAGTTCGCGGGGAGGGGAAAACATTCAGTACTTC
TRBV3-1/TRBV3-2	TRBJ2-5	once	NA	CASSEQDRSQETQYF	TGTGCCAGCAGCGAACAAGACAGGAGCCAAGAGACCCAGTACTTC
TRBV3-1/TRBV3-2	TRBJ2-5	NA	NA	CASSLRVMETQYF	TGTGCCAGCAGCCTCCGGGTTATGGAGACCCAGTACTTC
TRBV6-5	TRBJ2-5	NA	TRBD1	CASSYLWDSEETQYF	TGTGCCAGCAGTTACTTATGGGACAGCGAAGAGACCCAGTACTTC
TRBV9	TRBJ2-1	NA	TRBD2	CASSVASGVPKYHEQFF	TGTGCCAGCAGCGTAGCTAGCGGGGTTCCAAAGTATCATGAGCAGTTCTTC
TRBV19	TRBJ1-5	NA	TRBD1	CASSTSGQGRTQPQHF	TGTGCCAGTAGTACCTCCGGACAGGGACGAACTCAGCCCCAGCATTTT